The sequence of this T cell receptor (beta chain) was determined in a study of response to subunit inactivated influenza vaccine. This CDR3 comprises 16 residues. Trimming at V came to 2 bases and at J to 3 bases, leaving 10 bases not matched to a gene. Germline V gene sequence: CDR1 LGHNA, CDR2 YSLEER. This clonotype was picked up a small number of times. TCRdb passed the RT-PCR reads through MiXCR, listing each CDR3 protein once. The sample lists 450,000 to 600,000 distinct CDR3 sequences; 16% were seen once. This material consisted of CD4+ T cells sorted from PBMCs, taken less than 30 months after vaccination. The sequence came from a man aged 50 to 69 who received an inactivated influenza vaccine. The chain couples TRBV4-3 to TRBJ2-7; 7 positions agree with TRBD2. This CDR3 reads CASSQYRTAGIYEQYF. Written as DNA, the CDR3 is TGCGCCAGCAGCCAATACCGTACAGCGGGAATCTACGAGCAGTACTTC.